These T cell receptor beta chains were read from a single sample in a study of beta chain features in type 1 diabetes. Here immunoSEQ multiplex PCR was the method, and the copy in TCRdb shows in-frame clones only, minus some. This table has 450,000 or so clones, 9.5% to 12% appearing once. Sequencing was performed on naive CD4+ T cells from blood. The receptors originated from a young woman in good health. Both conserved end residues are part of each CDR3. Each record gives: J gene, D gene, V gene, clone size, CDR3 protein, CDR3 DNA. A D gene is named only where the DNA matches it firmly. For some rows the clone size is stated as once, few or many, or as a class when expanded; others skip it.

j_call: TRBJ2-5
d_call: TRBD2
v_call: TRBV5-5
clone_size: few
cdr3_aa: CASSRPFSGGGETQYF
cdr3_nt: TGTGCCAGCAGCCGCCCCTTCAGCGGGGGGGGTGAGACCCAGTACTTC

j_call: TRBJ2-1
d_call: .
v_call: TRBV7-2
clone_size: few
cdr3_aa: CASSPSVGNEQFF
cdr3_nt: TGTGCCAGCAGCCCGAGCGTGGGAAATGAGCAGTTCTTC

j_call: TRBJ1-1
d_call: .
v_call: TRBV7-2
clone_size: .
cdr3_aa: CASSAAGSGTEAFF
cdr3_nt: TGTGCCAGCAGCGCGGCCGGGAGTGGGACTGAAGCTTTCTTT

j_call: TRBJ2-3
d_call: .
v_call: TRBV4-1
clone_size: few
cdr3_aa: CASSHPGLGDTQYF
cdr3_nt: TGCGCCAGCAGCCACCCCGGACTGGGAGATACGCAGTATTTT

j_call: TRBJ2-6
d_call: .
v_call: TRBV6-1
clone_size: .
cdr3_aa: CASSLTAGANVLTF
cdr3_nt: TGTGCCAGCAGCCTGACAGCTGGGGCCAACGTCCTGACTTTC

j_call: TRBJ2-1
d_call: TRBD2
v_call: TRBV7-2
clone_size: .
cdr3_aa: CASSLSASGRGEQFF
cdr3_nt: TGTGCCAGCAGCTTATCCGCTAGCGGGAGAGGTGAGCAGTTCTTC

j_call: TRBJ2-7
d_call: .
v_call: TRBV21-1
clone_size: .
cdr3_aa: CASSSLQPGLAIHEQYF
cdr3_nt: TGTGCCAGCAGTAGCCTACAGCCGGGACTAGCGATCCACGAGCAGTACTTC

j_call: TRBJ2-3
d_call: TRBD2
v_call: TRBV4-1
clone_size: .
cdr3_aa: CASSPTSGGAGDTQYF
cdr3_nt: TGCGCCAGCAGCCCAACTAGCGGGGGGGCTGGAGATACGCAGTATTTT

j_call: TRBJ2-3
d_call: TRBD2
v_call: TRBV7-3
clone_size: .
cdr3_aa: CASSSTSFPDTQYF
cdr3_nt: TGTGCCAGCAGCTCGACTAGCTTTCCAGATACGCAGTATTTT

j_call: TRBJ1-1
d_call: .
v_call: TRBV20-1
clone_size: .
cdr3_aa: CSASRFVGAFF
cdr3_nt: TGCAGTGCTAGCAGATTTGTGGGAGCTTTCTTT

j_call: TRBJ1-1
d_call: .
v_call: TRBV2
clone_size: few
cdr3_aa: CASNGQMNTEAFF
cdr3_nt: TGTGCCAGCAACGGTCAGATGAACACTGAAGCTTTCTTT

j_call: TRBJ2-1
d_call: .
v_call: TRBV5-1
clone_size: .
cdr3_aa: CASSPPGAYNEQFF
cdr3_nt: TGCGCCAGCAGCCCCCCGGGGGCCTACAATGAGCAGTTCTTC

j_call: TRBJ2-7
d_call: TRBD1
v_call: TRBV30
clone_size: few
cdr3_aa: CAWATGGPSYEQYF
cdr3_nt: TGTGCCTGGGCTACAGGGGGCCCCTCCTACGAGCAGTACTTC

j_call: TRBJ2-1
d_call: .
v_call: TRBV18
clone_size: .
cdr3_aa: CASSPYVPYNEQFF
cdr3_nt: TGTGCCAGCTCACCGTACGTACCCTACAATGAGCAGTTCTTC

j_call: TRBJ2-1
d_call: TRBD2
v_call: TRBV7-6
clone_size: few
cdr3_aa: CASSLDGRHNNEQFF
cdr3_nt: TGTGCCAGCAGCTTAGACGGGAGGCATAACAATGAGCAGTTCTTC

j_call: TRBJ2-2
d_call: .
v_call: TRBV7-2
clone_size: once
cdr3_aa: CASSLGGSTGELFF
cdr3_nt: TGTGCCAGCAGTTTGGGGGGTTCCACCGGGGAGCTGTTTTTT

j_call: TRBJ1-2
d_call: .
v_call: TRBV6-6
clone_size: few
cdr3_aa: CASTSPERLYGYTF
cdr3_nt: TGTGCCAGCACATCCCCCGAGCGTCTCTATGGCTACACCTTC

j_call: TRBJ2-5
d_call: .
v_call: TRBV15
clone_size: .
cdr3_aa: CATSIHGVPRGETQYF
cdr3_nt: TGTGCCACCAGCATCCACGGGGTCCCCCGGGGAGAGACCCAGTACTTC

j_call: TRBJ2-7
d_call: TRBD1
v_call: TRBV7-6
clone_size: .
cdr3_aa: CASSLYGGTGAYEQYF
cdr3_nt: TGTGCCAGCAGCTTATATGGGGGGACAGGCGCATACGAGCAGTACTTC

j_call: TRBJ2-7
d_call: .
v_call: TRBV9
clone_size: few
cdr3_aa: CASSVGEVSYEQYF
cdr3_nt: TGTGCCAGCAGCGTAGGCGAGGTCTCCTACGAGCAGTACTTC